This passage covers 11 T cell receptor beta chains from one sample sequenced in a study of PD-1 blockade in classical Hodgkin lymphoma. Relapse after autologous stem cell transplantation occurred in every patient, and brentuximab vedotin exposure varied. Clones were read by immunoSEQ multiplex PCR, and TCRdb kept only the in-frame ones, dropping some. In the table there are roughly 140,000 clones, approximately 81% of which are singletons. This specimen was peripheral blood mononuclear cells (PBMCs), taken before the second cycle of nivolumab. These receptors were collected from a human donor with classical Hodgkin lymphoma.

This chain connects TRBV7-2 to TRBJ1-3, with unresolved D. The CDR3 has 16 amino acids. Per germline, CDR1 SGHTA and CDR2 FQGNSA. Trimming left V 1 base short and J 4 bases short, with 14 bases between. The CDR3 spells CASSLGLPSGGNTIYF. The CDR3 bases are TGTGCCAGCAGCTTAGGATTGCCTTCGGGAGGAAACACCATATATTTT. Drawing the rest from reference TRBV7-2 and TRBJ1-3, the complete variable domain is GAGVSQSPSNKVTEKGKDVELRCDPISGHTALYWYRQSLGQGLEFLIYFQGNSAPDKSGLPSDRFSAERTGGSVSTLTIQRTQQEDSAVYLCASSLGLPSGGNTIYFGEGSWLTVV.

The chain joins TRBV6-5 to TRBJ2-7, with no clear D. The CDR3 consists of 13 residues. V was trimmed by 0 bases and J by 4 bases, leaving 7 bases between them. CDR1 and CDR2 (germline): MNHEY, SVGAGI. CDR3 DNA: TGTGCCAGCAGTTACTCGGGCAGGTACGAGCAGTACTTC. The encoded protein is CASSYSGRYEQYF.

This chain joins TRBV11-3 and TRBJ2-1, with no clear D. The V end lost 1 base, the J end lost 6 bases, and 4 bases lay between the germline ends. CDR1 and CDR2 from the germline V gene are SGHNT and YENEEA. The CDR3 is 12 amino acids. For the CDR3, the DNA is TGTGCCAGCAGCTTAGGCCCCAATGAGCAGTTCTTC. It translates to CASSLGPNEQFF.

The chain uses TRBV5-1 and TRBJ2-3, with 10 positions matching TRBD1. Germline V gene lookup returns CDR1 SGHRS and CDR2 YFSETQ. After removal of 4 bases from V and 5 bases from J, the junction contained 4 bases not matched to a gene. The CDR3 extends over 14 amino acids. CDR3 sequence: CASSPGQGRDTQYF. The DNA of the CDR3 is TGCGCCAGCAGCCCGGGACAGGGGCGAGATACGCAGTATTTT.

This clone showed up just once. CDR3 in DNA: TGTGCCAGCAGTTACGTAACGGGGAATGAGCAGTTCTTC. Its protein is CASSYVTGNEQFF. The chain employs TRBV6-6 and TRBJ2-1; the D gene is possibly TRBD2 (5 bases). The CDR3 consists of 13 residues. CDR1 and CDR2 from the germline V gene are MNHNY and SVGAGI (reference sequence). The V end was cut by 2 bases, the J end by 7 bases, with 9 bases between.

The count of this clone is one. The J gene is TRBJ2-7, the V gene TRBV12-5; TRBD1 matches at 7 bases. After removal of 4 bases from V and 2 bases from J, the junction contained 14 bases not matched to a gene. Looked up from germline, CDR1 is LGHNT and CDR2 is FRNRAP. The CDR3 is 17 residues long. This CDR3 reads CASGWNLNRGWTYEQYF. The CDR3 DNA is TGTGCTAGTGGTTGGAACCTCAACAGGGGATGGACCTACGAGCAGTACTTC.

Note on this clone: A single base separates this from a much larger clone, so it may be a read error. The chain is built from TRBV5-1 and TRBJ1-2, with unresolved D. This CDR3 contains 13 residues. Germline values: CDR1 SGHRS, CDR2 YFSETQ. Trimming shortened V by 0 bases and J by 2 bases, and 5 bases separated the two germline ends. The CDR3 here is CASSLEGNYGYTF. CDR3 coding DNA: TGCGCCAGCAGCTTGGAGGGAAACTATGGCTACACCTTC. The complete variable domain, with remaining parts taken from reference TRBV5-1 and TRBJ1-2, reads KAGVTQTPRYLIKTRGQQVTLSCSPISGHRSVSWYQQTPGQGLQFLFEYFSETQRNKGNFPGRFSGRQFSNSRSEMNVSTLELGDSALYLCASSLEGNYGYTFGSGTRLTVV.

V is TRBV7-9 and J is TRBJ2-3; the match to TRBD1 covers 7 bases. The CDR3 runs 15 residues. Per the germline V gene, CDR1 is SEHNR and CDR2 is FQNEAQ (reference sequence). The trim removed 4 bases at V and 1 base at J, leaving 5 bases unmatched. The CDR3 DNA is TGTGCCAGCAGCTCCACAGGGGTTGGCACAGATACGCAGTATTTT. It is translated as CASSSTGVGTDTQYF.

V usage is TRBV27 and J usage is TRBJ2-1; unclear D gene. CDR3 length equals 14 residues. The germline V and J ends were trimmed by 3 bases and 7 bases, with 13 bases remaining between them. The germline gives CDR1 MNHEY, CDR2 SMNVEV (reference sequence). CDR3 DNA sequence: TGTGCCAGCAGTTTCGGGCACTGGAAGAATGAGCAGTTCTTC. It is translated as CASSFGHWKNEQFF.

The V gene is TRBV23-1, the J gene TRBJ2-7, with D possibly being TRBD2 (5 bases). TRBV23-1 counts as an open reading frame of uncertain function. The V and J ends lost 3 bases and 7 bases respectively, with 16 bases between them. This CDR3 region has 14 residues. The CDR3 sequence is CASSQEGLPGEQYF. The CDR3 DNA follows: TGCGCCAGCAGTCAGGAAGGGTTGCCGGGGGAGCAGTACTTC.

This clone was counted only a few times. This chain joins TRBV18 and TRBJ2-7, with D hard to call. With 0 bases removed from V and 2 bases from J, the gap between germline ends came to 11 bases. Germline V CDR1 and CDR2: KGHSH, LQKENI. This CDR3 comprises 15 residues. The CDR3 here is CASSPPAGAAYEQYF. In nucleotides, the CDR3 is TGTGCCAGCTCACCACCGGCAGGAGCAGCCTACGAGCAGTACTTC.